This TCR beta chain was profiled in a study of blood T cell repertoires in COVID-19 (dated by TCRdb to 2020 to 2021). Study-level background: Samples covering the acute and convalescent phases of COVID-19 were provided by collaborators in the United States, Italy and Spain. The material from the prospective study consisted of cDNA or gDNA derived from T cells, B-cell-depleted T cells, or PBMCs. Subjects who had been exposed to COVID-19, were actively infected with it, or had recovered from it provided the deeply sampled blood TCRbeta repertoires that made up the dataset. A freely available public database, intended as a resource for researchers studying the immune response to SARS-CoV-2, is where the repertoires were released. The samples were drawn from the first 160 participants of the ongoing ImmuneRACE study and from about 1,200 subjects provided by 6 global collaborators. Sample metadata almost always included a de-identified subject ID, COVID-19 status, age in years and sex. Where available, HLA class I and class II types were obtained from metadata supplied by the sample provider rather than from assay-based typing. Overall study outcomes, separate from this receptor: Clinical and demographic metadata were provided uncurated, with the amount varying by source and participant.

Concerning this clone itself: Its antigen specificity is not known. No much larger clone exists at a distance of one base, and base qualities are not known.

The germline V gene yields MNHEY for CDR1 and SVGAGI for CDR2. There are 15 amino acids in the CDR3, from cysteine to phenylalanine inclusive. The kept DNA is CDR3 alone, 45 bases in frame from the first base. V loses 6 bases at its end and J loses 2 bases; junction bases beyond the gene matches: 8. At one collaborating source in Seattle, patients were enrolled during active infection and were followed longitudinally through the course of disease. Whole blood was collected in K2EDTA tubes by collaborating institutions according to the institutions' own protocols. For TCRbeta analysis, collaborators shipped samples in one of three forms: frozen whole blood, isolated PBMCs, or DNA extracted from either of those sample types. TCRbeta CDR3 regions were amplified from genomic DNA by means of the immunoSEQ Assay, a bias-controlled multiplex PCR. Turning to the authors' computational methods: Nucleated cell counts per sample were estimated from amplification of reference gene primers within the assay. To quantify the absolute abundance of each unique TCRbeta CDR3 rearrangement, sequence reads were collapsed and filtered. For each sample, productive Simpson clonality was calculated by taking the square root of Simpson's diversity index across productive rearrangements. This is the immuneACCESS table as TCRdb keeps it, with only in-frame sequences that have V and J called. A part of the clones is gone; compared with another copy, unresolved V genes explain less than half, and the rest is unexplained. V, J and clone size reflect that table, while D and trimming were determined from the DNA. The sample table contains about 44,000 clones; only one count was recorded for around 94% of them. Of the sample, about 0.4% falls within the top ten clones.

Source material: peripheral blood. The V and J genes are TRBV6-5 and TRBJ2-3; the central 7 bases match TRBD1. The clonotype comes from a man aged 50 to 59 with COVID-19, enrolled during active disease. The CDR3 sequence is CASRPTGSDTDTQYF. The DNA is as follows: TGTGCCAGCAGGCCGACAGGGAGTGACACAGATACGCAGTATTTT.